The next 10 T cell receptor beta chains were all read from a single sample in a study of blood T cell repertoires in COVID-19 (dated by TCRdb to 2018 to 2021). The protocol used for the library was the immunoSEQ multiplex PCR assay. Here the immuneACCESS table is served through TCRdb, limited to in-frame sequences with V and J called. Missing clones are a known gap in these copies; in checked studies unresolved V genes cover under half, and the rest lacks a known reason. The sample has 250,000 or so clones on record, around 89% of them singletons. The top ten clones comprise under 2.5% of the sample. Sample: peripheral blood. These receptors all stem from a woman aged 55 to 70 with COVID-19, enrolled during active disease.

This chain connects TRBV2 to TRBJ1-5; weak D call: TRBD1 (6 bases). The V gene lost 4 bases and the J gene lost 1 base, with 14 bases spanning the gap. The CDR3 runs 16 residues. CDR1 SNHLY and CDR2 FYNNEI come from the germline V gene. CDR3 DNA: TGTGCCAGCAGTGCCGTAGGGGGATTAAGCAATCAGCCCCAGCATTTT. Residues: CASSAVGGLSNQPQHF.

V is TRBV6-2 or TRBV6-3 and J is TRBJ2-5; TRBD1 aligns across 8 bases. J gave up 4 bases and V 5 bases, and 3 bases lay outside the gene matches. Germline CDR1 reads MNHEY; CDR2 reads SVGEGT. The length of the CDR3 is 13 residues. CDR3 nucleotides: TGTGCCAGCAGTGGACAGGGCCGAGAGACCCAGTACTTC. Translation: CASSGQGRETQYF.

The gene calls are TRBV9 and TRBJ1-1, with D tentatively TRBD1 (6 bases). The germline V and J ends were trimmed by 4 bases and 4 bases, with 14 bases remaining between them. Looked up from germline, CDR1 is SGDLS and CDR2 is YYNGEE. CDR3 length equals 14 residues. For the CDR3, the DNA is TGTGCCAGCAGCTCAGAGGTCAGGGGCACTGAAGCTTTCTTT. This codes for CASSSEVRGTEAFF.

This clone was counted between two and nine times. CDR3 amino acids: CASSYPGGTFF. The CDR3 DNA reads TGTGCCAGCAGTTACCCCGGGGGAACTTTCTTT. This chain connects TRBV6-2 or TRBV6-3 to TRBJ1-1; D is perhaps TRBD1 (5 bases). Germline lookup yields CDR1 MNHEY and CDR2 SVGEGT. The germline V and J ends were trimmed by 2 bases and 12 bases, with 10 bases remaining between them. The CDR3 covers 11 residues.

The genes are TRBV6-5 and TRBJ2-1; 9 bases agree with TRBD1. V shed 8 bases, J shed 5 bases, and the junction held 4 bases outside the gene matches. The V gene's germline CDR1 is MNHEY and CDR2 SVGAGI. The CDR3 sequence is 13 residues long. The chain's CDR3 is CASRDRVNNEQFF. The CDR3 DNA reads as TGTGCCAGCCGGGACAGGGTGAACAATGAGCAGTTCTTC.

The chain is built from TRBV7-8 and TRBJ2-7, with D tentatively TRBD1 (6 bases). The V gene's germline CDR1 is SGHVS and CDR2 FQNEAQ. V shed 5 bases and J shed 0 bases, with 11 bases lying between them. This CDR3 is built from 14 residues. CDR3 in amino acids: CASSPTGPSYEQYF. The CDR3 DNA sequence: TGTGCCAGCAGCCCGACAGGTCCCTCCTACGAGCAGTACTTC.

The chain couples TRBV19 to TRBJ1-1; D call uncertain. Germline CDR1 and CDR2: LNHDA and SQIVND (reference sequence). CDR3 size: 12 residues. Trimming stripped 6 bases from V and 1 base from J, with 6 bases between. The CDR3 coding sequence is TGTGCCAGTAGATGGCCGAACACTGAAGCTTTCTTT. Translating it yields CASRWPNTEAFF.

In the case of this clone: This sample also contains other DNA sequences that code for the same CDR3. V and J are TRBV19 and TRBJ1-5, with 9 bases identical to TRBD1. The length of the CDR3 is 14 residues. Germline values: CDR1 LNHDA, CDR2 SQIVND (reference sequence). The V and J ends lost 6 bases and 7 bases, in that order; junction bases with no gene match: 7. The CDR3 is CASSEQGAGQPQHF. The CDR3 bases are TGTGCCAGTAGCGAACAGGGGGCTGGACAGCCCCAGCATTTT.

V usage is TRBV5-5 and J usage is TRBJ2-6, with 8 positions matching TRBD1. The CDR3 loop spans 18 amino acids. Germline CDR1 SGHKS, CDR2 YYEKEE (reference sequence). Unmatched junction bases numbered 5, after V lost 0 bases and J lost 0 bases. The CDR3 region has the DNA TGTGCCAGCAGCTTGGTGGGGACAGGCTACTCTGGGGCCAACGTCCTGACTTTC. It yields the protein CASSLVGTGYSGANVLTF.

This clone has a handful of counts. This rearrangement joins TRBV5-1 to TRBJ2-5; weak D call: TRBD1 (6 bases). CDR1 is SGHRS, CDR2 YFSETQ, per germline. This CDR3 has 15 residues. The V and J ends lost 2 bases and 5 bases respectively, with 16 bases between them. This CDR3 reads CASSLVPRQGETQYF. CDR3 nucleotide sequence: TGCGCCAGCAGCTTAGTTCCCCGGCAGGGGGAGACCCAGTACTTC.